These 7 T cell receptor beta chains originate from one sample sequenced in a study of shared clonotypes between healthy human individuals. Method: immunoSEQ multiplex PCR; TCRdb's copy keeps in-frame clones and lacks some. This sample has about 1.5 million clones, with approximately 98% found just once. The sequenced sample consisted of naive CD4+ T cells sorted from blood. Subset reported: CD45RA+ positively selected. The receptors originated from a man under 40 in good health.

The V and J genes are TRBV7-2 and TRBJ2-7, with D tentatively TRBD1 (5 bases). The CDR3 sequence is 13 residues long. Germline values: CDR1 SGHTA, CDR2 FQGNSA. Between the trimmed V and J ends, which lost 1 base and 5 bases, there was a span of 9 bases. The CDR3 reads CASSLGGVNEQYF. The CDR3 nucleotides read TGTGCCAGCAGCTTAGGGGGCGTCAACGAGCAGTACTTC.

The J gene is TRBJ2-7, the V gene TRBV7-3; 12 bases map to TRBD2. CDR1 and CDR2 (germline): SGHTA, FQGTGA. V shed 5 bases and J 7 bases; nucleotides not matched to a gene: 21. The CDR3 is 19 residues long. For the CDR3, the DNA is TGTGCCAGCAGCGATACACTCACGAGGGGGCCTAGCGGGAGGGCGGAGCAGTACTTC. It encodes CASSDTLTRGPSGRAEQYF.

The chain recombines TRBV9 with TRBJ2-3, with D possibly matching TRBD2 (6 bases). V lost 0 bases to trimming and J lost 3 bases, with 17 bases between them. The germline CDR1 and CDR2 sequences are SGDLS and YYNGEE. The CDR3 is 17 residues long. The CDR3 DNA is TGTGCCAGCAGCGTAGCTGGGACTCCGAGGGGAACAGATACGCAGTATTTT. Translated: CASSVAGTPRGTDTQYF.

Note on this clone: Other DNA sequences in this specimen translate into the identical CDR3. The rearrangement joins TRBV6-1 to TRBJ1-5; D is unclear. Germline CDR1 MNHNS, CDR2 SASEGT. The V and J ends lost 0 bases and 0 bases respectively, with 3 bases between them. CDR3 length: 14 amino acids. CDR3 sequence (DNA): TGTGCCAGCAGTGAAGCTTATAGCAATCAGCCCCAGCATTTT. Amino acids: CASSEAYSNQPQHF.

Notes on this clone: Other nucleotide sequences from this sample produce the same CDR3. The chain employs TRBV9 and TRBJ2-7; the match to TRBD1 covers 8 bases. CDR1 SGDLS and CDR2 YYNGEE come from the germline V gene. This CDR3 contains 14 residues. V was clipped by 3 bases and J by 1 base; unmatched bases: 3. CDR3 nucleotides: TGTGCCAGCAGCGAAGGACAGGGATCCTACGAGCAGTACTTC. Its protein product is CASSEGQGSYEQYF.

The rearrangement uses TRBV27 and TRBJ2-6; D uncertain. The V gene lost 3 bases and the J gene lost 2 bases, with 5 bases spanning the gap. The germline V gene encodes CDR1 MNHEY and CDR2 SMNVEV (reference sequence). The CDR3 covers 14 residues. DNA of the CDR3: TGTGCCAGCAGTTTTCAACCTGGGGCCAACGTCCTGACTTTC. Translating gives CASSFQPGANVLTF.

The V gene is TRBV7-2, the J gene TRBJ2-7, with D possibly called TRBD1 or TRBD2 (6 bases each). The CDR3 is made up of 13 amino acids. Germline assignment: CDR1 SGHTA and CDR2 FQGNSA. Trimming removed 5 bases at V and 3 bases at J, with 11 bases between. The CDR3 here is CASSQGGIYEQYF. DNA of the CDR3: TGTGCCAGCAGCCAAGGGGGGATCTACGAGCAGTACTTC.